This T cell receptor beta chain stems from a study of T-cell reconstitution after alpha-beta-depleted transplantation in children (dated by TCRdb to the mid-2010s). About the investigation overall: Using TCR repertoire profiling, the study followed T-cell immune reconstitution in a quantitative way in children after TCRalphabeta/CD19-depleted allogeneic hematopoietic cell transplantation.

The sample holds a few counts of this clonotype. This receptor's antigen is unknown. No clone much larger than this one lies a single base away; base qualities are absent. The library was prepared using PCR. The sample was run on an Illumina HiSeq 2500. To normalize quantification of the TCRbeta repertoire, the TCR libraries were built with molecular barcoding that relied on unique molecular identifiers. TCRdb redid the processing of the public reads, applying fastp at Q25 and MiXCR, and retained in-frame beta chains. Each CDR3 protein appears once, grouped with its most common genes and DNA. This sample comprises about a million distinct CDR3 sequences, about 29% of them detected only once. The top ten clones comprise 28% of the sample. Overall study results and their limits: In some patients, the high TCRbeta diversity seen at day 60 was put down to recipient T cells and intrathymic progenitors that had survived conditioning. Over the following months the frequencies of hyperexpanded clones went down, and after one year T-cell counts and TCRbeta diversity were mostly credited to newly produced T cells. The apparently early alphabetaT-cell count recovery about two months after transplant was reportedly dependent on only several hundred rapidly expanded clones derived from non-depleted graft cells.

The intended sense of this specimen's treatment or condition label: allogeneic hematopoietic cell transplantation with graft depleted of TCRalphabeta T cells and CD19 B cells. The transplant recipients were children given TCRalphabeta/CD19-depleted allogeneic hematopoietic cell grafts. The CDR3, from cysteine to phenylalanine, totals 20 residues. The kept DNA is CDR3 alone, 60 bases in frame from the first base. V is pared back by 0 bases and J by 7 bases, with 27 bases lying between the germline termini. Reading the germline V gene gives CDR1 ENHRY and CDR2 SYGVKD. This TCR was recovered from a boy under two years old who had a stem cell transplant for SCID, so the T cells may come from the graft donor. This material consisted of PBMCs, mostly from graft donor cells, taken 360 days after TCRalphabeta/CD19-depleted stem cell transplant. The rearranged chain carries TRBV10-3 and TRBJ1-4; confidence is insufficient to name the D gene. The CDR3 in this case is CAISESSTAEGYFESEKLFF. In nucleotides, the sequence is TGTGCCATCAGTGAGTCGAGTACAGCGGAAGGGTATTTTGAATCTGAAAAACTGTTTTTT.